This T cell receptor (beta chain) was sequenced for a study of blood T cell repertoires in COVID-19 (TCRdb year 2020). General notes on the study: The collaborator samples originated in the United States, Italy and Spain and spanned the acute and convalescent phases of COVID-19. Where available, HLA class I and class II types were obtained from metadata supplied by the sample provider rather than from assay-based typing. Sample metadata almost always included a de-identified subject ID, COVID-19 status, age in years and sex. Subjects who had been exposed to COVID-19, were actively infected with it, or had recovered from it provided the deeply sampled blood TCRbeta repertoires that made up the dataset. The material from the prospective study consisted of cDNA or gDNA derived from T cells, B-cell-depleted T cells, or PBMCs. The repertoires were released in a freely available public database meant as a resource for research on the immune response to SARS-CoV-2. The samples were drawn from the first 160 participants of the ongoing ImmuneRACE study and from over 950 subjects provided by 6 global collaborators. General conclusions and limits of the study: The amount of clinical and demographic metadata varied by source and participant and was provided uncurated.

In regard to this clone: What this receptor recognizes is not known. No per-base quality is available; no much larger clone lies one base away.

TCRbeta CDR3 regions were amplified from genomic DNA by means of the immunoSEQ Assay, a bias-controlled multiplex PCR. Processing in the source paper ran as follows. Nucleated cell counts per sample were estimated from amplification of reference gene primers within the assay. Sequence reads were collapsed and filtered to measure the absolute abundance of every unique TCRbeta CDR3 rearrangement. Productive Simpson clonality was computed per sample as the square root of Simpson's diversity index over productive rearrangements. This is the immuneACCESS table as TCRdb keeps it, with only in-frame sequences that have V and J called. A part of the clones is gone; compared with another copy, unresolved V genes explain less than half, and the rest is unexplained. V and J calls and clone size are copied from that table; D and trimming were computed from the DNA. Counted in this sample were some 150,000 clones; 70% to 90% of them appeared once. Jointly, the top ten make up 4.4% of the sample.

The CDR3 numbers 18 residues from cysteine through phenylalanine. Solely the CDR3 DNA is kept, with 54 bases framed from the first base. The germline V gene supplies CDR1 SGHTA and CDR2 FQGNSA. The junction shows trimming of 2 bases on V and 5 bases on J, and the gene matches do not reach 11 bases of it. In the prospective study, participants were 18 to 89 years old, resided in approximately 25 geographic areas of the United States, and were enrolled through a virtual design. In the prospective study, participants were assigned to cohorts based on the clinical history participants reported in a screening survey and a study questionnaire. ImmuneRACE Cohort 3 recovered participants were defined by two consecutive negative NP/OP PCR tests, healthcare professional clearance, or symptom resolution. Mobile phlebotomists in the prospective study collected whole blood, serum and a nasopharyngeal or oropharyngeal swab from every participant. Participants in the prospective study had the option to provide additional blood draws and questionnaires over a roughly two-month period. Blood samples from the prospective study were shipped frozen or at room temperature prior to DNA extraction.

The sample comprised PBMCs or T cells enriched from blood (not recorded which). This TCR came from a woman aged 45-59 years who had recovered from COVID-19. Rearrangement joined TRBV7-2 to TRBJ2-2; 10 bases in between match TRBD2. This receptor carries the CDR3 CASSLRLAGATGTGELFF. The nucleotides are TGTGCCAGCAGCTTAAGGCTAGCGGGGGCTACAGGAACCGGGGAGCTGTTTTTT. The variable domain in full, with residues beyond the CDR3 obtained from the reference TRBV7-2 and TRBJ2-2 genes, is GAGVSQSPSNKVTEKGKDVELRCDPISGHTALYWYRQSLGQGLEFLIYFQGNSAPDKSGLPSDRFSAERTGGSVSTLTIQRTQQEDSAVYLCASSLRLAGATGTGELFFGEGSRLTVL.